Each of the 20 T cell receptor beta chains below was sequenced from the same sample in a study of vaccination effects on CD4 cells after COVID-19. Generated by immunoSEQ multiplex PCR, the TCRdb table keeps only in-frame clones and is missing some. Of some 35,000 clones listed, around 73% were seen once; the top ten hold over 15%. Their target antigens are unknown. With the ViraFEST assay, the study expanded antigen-specific CD4+ T cells using viral peptide pools, then sequenced them. Culturing for 9 to 10 days preceded CD4+ T cell isolation. SARS-CoV-2 infection was confirmed by PCR in the person between March and December 2020. The sequencing used CD4+ T cells from PBMCs cultured with HCoV-NL63 spike peptides, collected before COVID-19 vaccination. The source is a human donor who had a prior SARS-CoV-2 infection.

This chain uses TRBV7-8 with TRBJ1-4; TRBD1 matches at 11 bases. Germline CDR1 and CDR2: SGHVS and FQNEAQ. V was clipped by 4 bases and J by 10 bases; unmatched bases: 5. The CDR3 is 14 amino acids. The CDR3 is CASSSAGTGGKLFF. CDR3 in DNA: TGTGCCAGCAGCTCCGCCGGGACAGGGGGAAAACTGTTTTTT.

This chain joins TRBV2 and TRBJ2-5; 9 bases line up with TRBD1. The CDR3 spans 15 residues. Germline loops: CDR1 SNHLY, CDR2 FYNNEI. Trimming removed 7 bases from V and 5 bases from J; junction bases left unmatched: 11. The DNA for the CDR3 is TGTGCCAGCATGCCCCCCGGGACAGGGATGGAGACCCAGTACTTC. The encoded protein is CASMPPGTGMETQYF.

This clone came up a few times. The gene calls are TRBV7-2 and TRBJ2-7, with 7 bases aligning to TRBD2. V shed 4 bases and J 2 bases; nucleotides not matched to a gene: 11. Germline CDR1 SGHTA, CDR2 FQGNSA. This CDR3 region has 16 residues. The DNA of the CDR3 is TGTGCCAGCAGCTACGGGGGGTCGTGGGAGGCCTACGAGCAGTACTTC. The encoded protein is CASSYGGSWEAYEQYF.

This rearrangement joins TRBV24-1 to TRBJ1-1, with 7 bases matching TRBD1. The junction had 1 base not matched to a gene; V was cut back by 3 bases and J by 7 bases. Germline lookup yields CDR1 KGHDR and CDR2 SFDVKD. This CDR3 spans 12 amino acids. CDR3 in amino acids: CATSDGDSEAFF. The CDR3, as DNA: TGTGCCACCAGTGATGGGGACAGTGAAGCTTTCTTT.

This clone was found a few times. This chain uses TRBV5-6 with TRBJ2-1; TRBD1 aligns across 7 bases. After removal of 2 bases from V and 3 bases from J, the junction contained 8 bases not matched to a gene. From germline, CDR1 is SGHDT and CDR2 YYEEEE. CDR3 length: 16 residues. This chain's CDR3 is CASSLTGASLYNEQFF. CDR3 bases: TGTGCCAGCAGCTTAACAGGGGCCTCCCTCTACAATGAGCAGTTCTTC. The entire variable domain, with the rest obtained from reference TRBV5-6 and TRBJ2-1, is as follows: DAGVTQSPTHLIKTRGQQVTLRCSPKSGHDTVSWYQQALGQGPQFIFQYYEEEERQRGNFPDRFSGHQFPNYSSELNVNALLLGDSALYLCASSLTGASLYNEQFFGPGTRLTVL.

This clone turned up a few times. The V call is TRBV3-1 (or the pseudogene TRBV3-2), the J call TRBJ2-1; 15 bases map to TRBD2. The CDR3 contains 18 residues. Germline CDR1 and CDR2: LGHDT and YNNKEL (reference sequence). V dropped 0 bases and J dropped 1; count of bases not matched to a gene: 1. The CDR3 spells CASSQDGLAGGSYNEQFF. CDR3 sequence (DNA): TGTGCCAGCAGCCAAGATGGACTAGCGGGGGGGTCCTACAATGAGCAGTTCTTC.

The chain uses TRBV11-2 and TRBJ2-5; D perhaps matches TRBD2 (5 bases). V was trimmed by 1 base and J by 4 bases, leaving 13 bases between them. The CDR3 is made up of 15 amino acids. The germline V gene has CDR1 SGHAT and CDR2 FQNNGV. CDR3 in amino acids: CASSLARGRIETQYF. The CDR3 nucleotides are TGTGCCAGCAGCTTAGCCCGAGGGCGTATAGAGACCCAGTACTTC.

CDR3 in DNA: TGTGCCAGCAGCTTAAACGGGCCCGCTGACTATGGCTACACCTTC. Amino acid sequence: CASSLNGPADYGYTF. The V and J genes are TRBV7-9 and TRBJ1-2; D gene ambiguous. Between the trimmed V and J ends, which lost 2 bases and 3 bases, there was a span of 13 bases. This CDR3 is built from 15 residues. Germline values: CDR1 SEHNR, CDR2 FQNEAQ (reference sequence).

The chain recombines TRBV19 with TRBJ2-6; D uncertain. The CDR3 has 16 residues. Looked up from germline, CDR1 is LNHDA and CDR2 is SQIVND (reference sequence). V dropped 5 bases and J dropped 4 bases, with 15 bases sitting between them. The CDR3 region is CASSGSRRSGANVLTF. CDR3 coding DNA: TGTGCCAGTAGTGGGTCCCGACGGTCAGGGGCCAACGTCCTGACTTTC.

This clone was seen once. V and J are TRBV6-2 or TRBV6-3 and TRBJ1-3; D remains unclear. The CDR3 covers 14 residues. V was trimmed by 4 bases and J by 0 bases, leaving 7 bases between them. Germline V gene data show CDR1 as MNHEY and CDR2 as SVGEGT. Written as DNA, the CDR3 is TGTGCCAGCAGTTCAGTGCTCTCTGGAAACACCATATATTTT. Its protein product is CASSSVLSGNTIYF.

The chain combines TRBV30 with TRBJ2-5; no clear D gene. The germline V gene has CDR1 GTSNPN and CDR2 SVGIG (reference sequence). The V and J ends lost 0 bases and 5 bases respectively, with 10 bases between them. The CDR3 covers 13 residues. The CDR3 sequence: CAWSVRMRETQYF. CDR3 DNA sequence: TGTGCCTGGAGTGTACGAATGAGGGAGACCCAGTACTTC.

V usage is TRBV7-3 and J usage is TRBJ2-3, with no clear D. Trimming cost V 2 bases and J 0 bases, with 6 bases left between them. The CDR3 contains 14 residues. Germline CDR1 SGHTA, CDR2 FQGTGA. CDR3 sequence reads: CASSLGTSTDTQYF. In DNA, the CDR3 is TGTGCCAGCAGCTTAGGTACTAGCACAGATACGCAGTATTTT.

CDR3 sequence reads: CATSARGRGDTQYF. CDR3 bases: TGTGCCACCAGTGCTAGGGGGCGAGGAGATACGCAGTATTTT. The V gene is TRBV24-1, the J gene TRBJ2-3, with 7 bases fitting TRBD1. This CDR3 is built from 14 residues. V lost 5 bases and J lost 5; bases outside the gene matches: 6. Germline lookup yields CDR1 KGHDR and CDR2 SFDVKD.

In its sample, this clone was seen a few times. The V call is TRBV2, the J call TRBJ1-4; no firm D call. V was pared by 7 bases and J by 3 bases, with 24 bases between. Germline values: CDR1 SNHLY, CDR2 FYNNEI. The CDR3 sequence is 18 residues long. In DNA form, the CDR3 reads TGTGCCAGCATAGGGAGAGGAGGACCGGGTGGGCCTAATGAAAAACTGTTTTTT. This codes for CASIGRGGPGGPNEKLFF.

This clone was counted a few times. V and J are TRBV12-3 or TRBV12-4 and TRBJ1-1, with D perhaps TRBD1 (5 bases). Trimming removed 3 bases from V and 1 base from J, with 6 bases in between. The CDR3 extends over 13 amino acids. CDR3 amino acids: CASSFGGNTEAFF. CDR3 nucleotides: TGTGCCAGCAGTTTTGGGGGGAACACTGAAGCTTTCTTT.

The V and J genes are TRBV4-3 and TRBJ2-7, with 7 positions matching TRBD1. This CDR3 has 15 residues. Germline V gives CDR1 LGHNA, CDR2 YSLEER. With 1 base clipped from V and 7 bases from J, the junction kept 10 bases outside the gene matches. The CDR3 bases are TGCGCCAGCAGCCAAGGTCGGGACAGTAAAAGGGAGCAGTACTTC. Translation: CASSQGRDSKREQYF.

The chain recombines TRBV13 with TRBJ2-7; 12 bases fit TRBD1. From germline, CDR1 is PRHDT and CDR2 FYEKMQ (reference sequence). There are 15 residues in the CDR3. The V segment lost 3 bases and the J segment 3 bases; nucleotides outside the gene matches: 3. The CDR3, as DNA: TGTGCCAGCAGCTTGAGGGACAGGGGGCTCTACGAGCAGTACTTC. This gives the protein CASSLRDRGLYEQYF. The complete variable domain, with remaining parts taken from reference TRBV13 and TRBJ2-7, reads AAGVIQSPRHLIKEKRETATLKCYPIPRHDTVYWYQQGPGQDPQFLISFYEKMQSDKGSIPDRFSAQQFSDYHSELNMSSLELGDSALYFCASSLRDRGLYEQYFGPGTRLTVT.

This clone was recorded once. J is TRBJ2-7 and V is TRBV30; possibly TRBD1 for D (6 bases). V lost 1 base and J 4 bases, leaving 8 bases between the germline ends. CDR1 is GTSNPN, CDR2 SVGIG, per germline (reference sequence). The CDR3 is 12 amino acids. The CDR3 is CAWSEQGYEQYF. Here the CDR3 DNA reads TGTGCCTGGAGTGAACAGGGTTACGAGCAGTACTTC.

The V gene is TRBV5-1, the J gene TRBJ2-1; no clear D gene. Germline CDR1 reads SGHRS; CDR2 reads YFSETQ. Trimming shortened V by 3 bases and J by 3 bases, and 10 bases separated the two germline ends. The CDR3 covers 14 residues. The CDR3 region is CASSSPTDYNEQFF. CDR3 DNA: TGCGCCAGCAGCTCCCCCACTGACTACAATGAGCAGTTCTTC.

The gene calls are TRBV5-1 and TRBJ2-1; the D gene is possibly TRBD1 (6 bases). The CDR3 is 20 residues long. CDR1 and CDR2 (germline): SGHRS, YFSETQ. Trimming pared 0 bases from V and 0 bases from J, leaving 22 bases between. The CDR3 bases are TGCGCCAGCAGCTTGGGAGGCAGGGGAAGGGTTGTAAGCTCCTACAATGAGCAGTTCTTC. The encoded protein is CASSLGGRGRVVSSYNEQFF.